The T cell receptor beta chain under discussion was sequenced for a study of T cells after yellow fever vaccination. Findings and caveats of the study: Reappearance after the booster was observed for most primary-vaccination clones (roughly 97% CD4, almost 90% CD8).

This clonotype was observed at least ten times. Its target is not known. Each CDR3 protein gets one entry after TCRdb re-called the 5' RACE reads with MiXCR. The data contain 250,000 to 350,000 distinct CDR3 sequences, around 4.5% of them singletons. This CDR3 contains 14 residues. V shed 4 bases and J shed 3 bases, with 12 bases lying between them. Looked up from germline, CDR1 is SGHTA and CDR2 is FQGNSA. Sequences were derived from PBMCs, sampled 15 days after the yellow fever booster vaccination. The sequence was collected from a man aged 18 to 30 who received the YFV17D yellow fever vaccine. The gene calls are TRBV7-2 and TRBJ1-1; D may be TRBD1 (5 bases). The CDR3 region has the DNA TGTGCCAGCAGCTCGCTTGGGGCGGACACTGAAGCTTTCTTT. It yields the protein CASSSLGADTEAFF.